These T cell receptor beta chains were read from a single sample in a study of PD-1 blockade in classical Hodgkin lymphoma. Libraries were prepared by immunoSEQ multiplex PCR; TCRdb keeps only in-frame clonotypes and omits some of them. The sample contains 35,000 to 45,000 clones, approximately 79% of which appear only once. The starting material was peripheral blood mononuclear cells (PBMCs), obtained before the second cycle of nivolumab. All receptors come from a human donor with classical Hodgkin lymphoma. Both conserved end residues are part of each CDR3. A D gene is named only where the DNA matches it firmly. Size is omitted from some rows. Given values are once, few, many or a class for expanded clones.

abundance,d_gene,len,j_gene,v_gene,CDR3aa,CDR3nt
few,NA,14,TRBJ2-2,TRBV9,CASSEGVNTGELFF,TGTGCCAGCAGCGAGGGAGTGAACACCGGGGAGCTGTTTTTT
few,NA,18,TRBJ2-5,TRBV9,CASSVDIRGSADQETQYF,TGTGCCAGCAGCGTAGACATTCGGGGGTCGGCGGACCAAGAGACCCAGTACTTC
NA,NA,15,TRBJ2-5,TRBV7-3,CASSPGPDFQETQYF,TGTGCCAGCAGCCCGGGGCCCGACTTCCAAGAGACCCAGTACTTC
few,TRBD1,15,TRBJ1-5,TRBV6-6,CASSYSGGWSQPQHF,TGTGCCAGCAGTTACTCAGGGGGCTGGAGTCAGCCCCAGCATTTT
once,NA,13,TRBJ2-2,TRBV5-5,CASSLPGTGELFF,TGTGCCAGCAGCTTACCGGGAACCGGGGAGCTGTTTTTT
few,NA,15,TRBJ2-5,TRBV28,CASSSRDSVWETQYF,TGTGCCAGCAGTTCCCGGGACTCAGTATGGGAGACCCAGTACTTC
NA,NA,15,TRBJ2-1,TRBV7-2,CASQGSGGAYNEQFF,TGTGCCAGCCAAGGTTCAGGCGGGGCCTACAATGAGCAGTTCTTC
NA,NA,13,TRBJ1-4,TRBV7-9,CASSRDRNEKLFF,TGTGCCAGCAGCCGGGACCGTAATGAAAAACTGTTTTTT
few,NA,14,TRBJ2-7,TRBV7-2,CASSYDDSGYEQYF,TGTGCCAGCAGCTATGATGACAGTGGGTACGAGCAGTACTTC
few,NA,13,TRBJ1-1,TRBV4-2,CASSQETGTEAFF,TGTGCCAGCAGCCAAGAGACGGGAACTGAAGCTTTCTTT
few,NA,14,TRBJ2-1,TRBV12-5,CASGLESLLNEQFF,TGTGCTAGTGGTTTGGAGAGCTTACTTAATGAGCAGTTCTTC
NA,NA,15,TRBJ2-5,TRBV7-9,CASSLERASRETQYF,TGTGCCAGCAGCTTAGAGCGGGCGAGTAGAGAGACCCAGTACTTC
NA,TRBD1,16,TRBJ2-3,TRBV13,CASSSPTGGGTDTQYF,TGTGCCAGCAGCTCCCCGACAGGGGGCGGCACAGATACGCAGTATTTT
NA,TRBD1,17,TRBJ2-7,TRBV28,CASSFTPSGTGAYEQYF,TGTGCCAGCAGTTTTACTCCCTCCGGGACAGGGGCCTACGAGCAGTACTTC
NA,TRBD1,17,TRBJ2-1,TRBV25-1,CASSEPSDRGQGNEQFF,TGTGCCAGCAGTGAACCTTCGGACAGGGGGCAAGGCAATGAGCAGTTCTTC
NA,NA,16,TRBJ2-2,TRBV19,CANLQGFTTNTGELFF,TGTGCCAACCTACAGGGTTTTACTACGAACACCGGGGAGCTGTTTTTT
NA,NA,15,TRBJ2-3,TRBV5-1,CASSLAGGKIDTQYF,TGCGCCAGCAGCTTGGCAGGGGGGAAGATAGATACGCAGTATTTT
few,NA,13,TRBJ1-1,TRBV19,CARRDKNPPEAFF,TGTGCCAGGAGGGACAAGAACCCCCCTGAAGCTTTCTTT
NA,TRBD2,14,TRBJ2-2,TRBV29-1,CSVCRGVNTGELFF,TGCAGCGTCTGCCGGGGGGTGAACACCGGGGAGCTGTTTTTT
NA,NA,12,TRBJ2-3,TRBV4-3,CASSQDYDTQYF,TGCGCCAGCAGCCAAGACTATGATACGCAGTATTTT
NA,NA,13,TRBJ1-4,TRBV10-3,CASRTETNEKLFF,TGTGCCTCACGGACAGAAACTAATGAAAAACTGTTTTTT
NA,TRBD1,16,TRBJ1-2,TRBV18,CASSPPTGGLDYGYTF,TGTGCCAGCTCACCACCTACAGGGGGTCTTGACTATGGCTACACCTTC
NA,NA,16,TRBJ1-1,TRBV7-2,CASSFYGGNRNTEAFF,TGTGCCAGCAGCTTTTATGGGGGGAATCGGAACACTGAAGCTTTCTTT
NA,NA,15,TRBJ2-7,TRBV5-6,CASSITGFLSYEQYF,TGTGCCAGCAGCATTACAGGGTTCCTTTCCTACGAGCAGTACTTC
few,TRBD1,15,TRBJ1-2,TRBV27,CASSSQTDRARSYTF,TGTGCCAGCAGTTCACAGACCGACAGGGCAAGGAGCTACACCTTC
NA,NA,15,TRBJ2-1,TRBV4-3,CASSQVNGLGHEQFF,TGCGCCAGCAGCCAAGTAAACGGGCTCGGACATGAGCAGTTCTTC
NA,NA,16,TRBJ2-6,TRBV27,CASSFRVSSGANVLTF,TGTGCCAGCAGTTTCAGGGTATCCTCTGGGGCCAACGTCCTGACTTTC
once,NA,13,TRBJ2-5,TRBV9,CASSVGQKETQYF,TGTGCCAGCAGCGTAGGACAGAAAGAGACCCAGTACTTC
NA,NA,16,TRBJ1-5,TRBV9,CASSGRAGFSNQPQHF,TGTGCCAGCAGCGGCAGAGCAGGTTTTAGCAATCAGCCCCAGCATTTT
NA,NA,16,TRBJ1-1,TRBV11-2,CASSLKVDPFYTEAFF,TGTGCCAGCAGCTTAAAGGTAGATCCTTTCTACACTGAAGCTTTCTTT
few,NA,11,TRBJ2-3,TRBV10-3,CAIRSSDTQYF,TGTGCCATCAGGAGTTCAGATACGCAGTATTTT